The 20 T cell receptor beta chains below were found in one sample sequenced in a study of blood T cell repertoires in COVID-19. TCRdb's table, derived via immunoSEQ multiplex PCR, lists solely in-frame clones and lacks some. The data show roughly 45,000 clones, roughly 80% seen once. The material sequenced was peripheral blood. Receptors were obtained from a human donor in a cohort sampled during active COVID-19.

CDR3: CASSLRQGSNSPLHF. The DNA for the CDR3 is TGTGCCAGCAGCCTGAGACAGGGTTCTAATTCACCCCTCCACTTT. This chain connects TRBV3-1 (or the pseudogene TRBV3-2) to TRBJ1-6; 7 nucleotides agree with TRBD1. The CDR3 extends over 15 amino acids. Germline CDR1 LGHDT, CDR2 YNNKEL (reference sequence). V lost 4 bases to trimming and J lost 6 bases; unmatched junction nucleotides: 6.

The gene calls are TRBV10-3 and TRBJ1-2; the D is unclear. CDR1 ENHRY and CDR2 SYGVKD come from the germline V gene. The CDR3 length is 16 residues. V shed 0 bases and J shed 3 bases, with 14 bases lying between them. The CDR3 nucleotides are TGTGCCATCAGTGAGTCGATCCGAATTGTAGACTATGGCTACACCTTC. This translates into CAISESIRIVDYGYTF.

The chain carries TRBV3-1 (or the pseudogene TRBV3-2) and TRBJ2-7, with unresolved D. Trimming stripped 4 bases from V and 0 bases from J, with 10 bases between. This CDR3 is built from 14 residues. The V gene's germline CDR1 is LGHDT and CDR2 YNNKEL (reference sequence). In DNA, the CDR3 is TGTGCCAGCAGCCGAGGTAGTAGCTCCTACGAGCAGTACTTC. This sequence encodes CASSRGSSSYEQYF.

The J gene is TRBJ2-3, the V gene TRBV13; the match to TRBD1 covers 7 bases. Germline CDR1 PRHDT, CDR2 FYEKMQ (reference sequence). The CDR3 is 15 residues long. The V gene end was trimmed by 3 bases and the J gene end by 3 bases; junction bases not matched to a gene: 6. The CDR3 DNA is TGTGCCAGCAGCTTCCGGGACAGTAGGACAGATACGCAGTATTTT. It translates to CASSFRDSRTDTQYF.

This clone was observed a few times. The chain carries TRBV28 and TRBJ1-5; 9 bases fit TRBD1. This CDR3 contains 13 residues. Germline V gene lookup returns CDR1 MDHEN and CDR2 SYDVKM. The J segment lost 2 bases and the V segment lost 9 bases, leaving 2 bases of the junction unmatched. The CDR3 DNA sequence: TGTGCCAGTCGGACAGGGGGCAATCAGCCCCAGCATTTT. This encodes CASRTGGNQPQHF.

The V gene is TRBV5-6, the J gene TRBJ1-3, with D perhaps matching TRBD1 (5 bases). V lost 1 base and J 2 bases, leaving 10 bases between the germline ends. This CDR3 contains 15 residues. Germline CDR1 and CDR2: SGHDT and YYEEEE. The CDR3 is CASSLRGLAGNTIYF. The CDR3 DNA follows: TGTGCCAGCAGCTTGCGGGGACTTGCTGGAAACACCATATATTTT. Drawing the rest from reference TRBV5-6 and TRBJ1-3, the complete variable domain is DAGVTQSPTHLIKTRGQQVTLRCSPKSGHDTVSWYQQALGQGPQFIFQYYEEEERQRGNFPDRFSGHQFPNYSSELNVNALLLGDSALYLCASSLRGLAGNTIYFGEGSWLTVV.

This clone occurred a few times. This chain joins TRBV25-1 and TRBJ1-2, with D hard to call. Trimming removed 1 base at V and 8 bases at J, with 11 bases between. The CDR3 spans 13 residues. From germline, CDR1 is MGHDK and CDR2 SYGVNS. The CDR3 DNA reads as TGTGCCAGCAGTGAATCGTTGGGAGCAGGCTACACCTTC. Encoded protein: CASSESLGAGYTF.

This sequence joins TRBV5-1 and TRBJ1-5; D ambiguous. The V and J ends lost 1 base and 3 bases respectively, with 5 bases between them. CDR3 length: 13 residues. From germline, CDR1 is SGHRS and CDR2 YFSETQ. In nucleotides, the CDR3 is TGCGCCAGCAGCTTGTATATCAATCAGCCCCAGCATTTT. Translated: CASSLYINQPQHF.

The DNA of the CDR3 is TGTGCCAGCAGGGATCGGACAGGGTCTGAAAAACTGTTTTTT. It is translated as CASRDRTGSEKLFF. The gene calls are TRBV2 and TRBJ1-4, with 8 bases identical to TRBD1. The CDR3 covers 14 residues. The germline CDR1 and CDR2 sequences are SNHLY and FYNNEI. The V gene end was trimmed by 6 bases and the J gene end by 7 bases; junction bases not matched to a gene: 7.

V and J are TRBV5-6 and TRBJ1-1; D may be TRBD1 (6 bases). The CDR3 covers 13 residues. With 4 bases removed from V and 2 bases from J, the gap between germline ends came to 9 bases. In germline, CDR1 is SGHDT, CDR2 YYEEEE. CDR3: CASSADRNTEAFF. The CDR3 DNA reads TGTGCCAGCAGCGCGGACAGAAACACTGAAGCTTTCTTT.

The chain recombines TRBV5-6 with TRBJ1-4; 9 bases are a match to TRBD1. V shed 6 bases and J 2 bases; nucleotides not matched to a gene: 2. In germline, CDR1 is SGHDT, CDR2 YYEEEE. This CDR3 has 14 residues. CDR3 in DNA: TGTGCCAGCACAACAGGGGGCACTAATGAAAAACTGTTTTTT. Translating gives CASTTGGTNEKLFF.

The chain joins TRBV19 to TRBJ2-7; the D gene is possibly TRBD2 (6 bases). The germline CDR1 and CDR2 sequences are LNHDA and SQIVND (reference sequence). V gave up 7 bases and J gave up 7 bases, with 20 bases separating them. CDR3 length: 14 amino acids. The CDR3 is CASTPGPTAGEQYF. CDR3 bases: TGTGCCAGTACCCCGGGACCTACGGCGGGGGAGCAGTACTTC.

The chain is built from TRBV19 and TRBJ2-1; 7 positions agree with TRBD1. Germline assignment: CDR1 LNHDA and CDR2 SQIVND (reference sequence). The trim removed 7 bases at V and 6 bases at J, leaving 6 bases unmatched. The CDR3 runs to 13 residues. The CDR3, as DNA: TGTGCCAGTAATCGACAGGGCCTCAATGAGCAGTTCTTC. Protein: CASNRQGLNEQFF.

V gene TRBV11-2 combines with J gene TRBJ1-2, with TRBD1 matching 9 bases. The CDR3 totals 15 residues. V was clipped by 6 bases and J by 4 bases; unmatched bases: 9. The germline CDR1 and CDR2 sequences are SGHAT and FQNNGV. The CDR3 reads CASRPRQGVSYGYTF. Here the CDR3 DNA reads TGTGCCAGCAGACCGCGACAGGGGGTGAGCTATGGCTACACCTTC.

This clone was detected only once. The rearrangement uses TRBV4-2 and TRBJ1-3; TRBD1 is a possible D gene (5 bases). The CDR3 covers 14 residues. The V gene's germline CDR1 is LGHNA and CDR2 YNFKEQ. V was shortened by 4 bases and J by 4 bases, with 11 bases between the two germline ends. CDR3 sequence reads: CASSPLNRGNTIYF. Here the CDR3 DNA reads TGTGCCAGCAGCCCTTTGAACAGGGGAAACACCATATATTTT.

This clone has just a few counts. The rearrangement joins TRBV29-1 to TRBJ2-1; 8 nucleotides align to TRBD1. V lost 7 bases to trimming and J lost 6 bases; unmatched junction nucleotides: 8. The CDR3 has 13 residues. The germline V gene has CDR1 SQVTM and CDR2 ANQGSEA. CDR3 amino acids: CSGGQGYFNEQFF. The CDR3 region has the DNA TGCAGCGGAGGACAGGGTTACTTCAATGAGCAGTTCTTC.

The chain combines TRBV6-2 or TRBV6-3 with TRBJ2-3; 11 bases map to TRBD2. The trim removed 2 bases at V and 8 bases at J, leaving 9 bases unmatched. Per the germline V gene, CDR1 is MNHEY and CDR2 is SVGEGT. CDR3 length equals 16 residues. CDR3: CASSYHRLAGSPTQYF. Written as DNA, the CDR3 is TGTGCCAGCAGTTACCATCGACTAGCGGGGAGTCCTACGCAGTATTTT.

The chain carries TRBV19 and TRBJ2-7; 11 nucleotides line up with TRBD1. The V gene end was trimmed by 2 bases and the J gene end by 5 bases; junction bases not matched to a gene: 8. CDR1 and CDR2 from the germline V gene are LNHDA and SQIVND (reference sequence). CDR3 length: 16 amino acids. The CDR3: CASSIFSGTGGHEQYF. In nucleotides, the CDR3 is TGTGCCAGTAGTATATTCTCCGGGACAGGGGGTCACGAGCAGTACTTC.

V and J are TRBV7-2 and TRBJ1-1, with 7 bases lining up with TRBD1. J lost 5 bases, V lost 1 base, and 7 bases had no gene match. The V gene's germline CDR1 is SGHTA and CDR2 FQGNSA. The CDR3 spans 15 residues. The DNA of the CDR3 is TGTGCCAGCAGCTTAGAGGGGGCAGGGCAAACTGAAGCTTTCTTT. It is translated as CASSLEGAGQTEAFF.

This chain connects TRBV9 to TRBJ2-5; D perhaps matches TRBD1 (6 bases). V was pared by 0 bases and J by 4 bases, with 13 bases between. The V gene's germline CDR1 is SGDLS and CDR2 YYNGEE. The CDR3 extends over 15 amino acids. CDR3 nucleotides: TGTGCCAGCAGCGTAGTCGGCAGGGGAGTAGAGACCCAGTACTTC. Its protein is CASSVVGRGVETQYF.